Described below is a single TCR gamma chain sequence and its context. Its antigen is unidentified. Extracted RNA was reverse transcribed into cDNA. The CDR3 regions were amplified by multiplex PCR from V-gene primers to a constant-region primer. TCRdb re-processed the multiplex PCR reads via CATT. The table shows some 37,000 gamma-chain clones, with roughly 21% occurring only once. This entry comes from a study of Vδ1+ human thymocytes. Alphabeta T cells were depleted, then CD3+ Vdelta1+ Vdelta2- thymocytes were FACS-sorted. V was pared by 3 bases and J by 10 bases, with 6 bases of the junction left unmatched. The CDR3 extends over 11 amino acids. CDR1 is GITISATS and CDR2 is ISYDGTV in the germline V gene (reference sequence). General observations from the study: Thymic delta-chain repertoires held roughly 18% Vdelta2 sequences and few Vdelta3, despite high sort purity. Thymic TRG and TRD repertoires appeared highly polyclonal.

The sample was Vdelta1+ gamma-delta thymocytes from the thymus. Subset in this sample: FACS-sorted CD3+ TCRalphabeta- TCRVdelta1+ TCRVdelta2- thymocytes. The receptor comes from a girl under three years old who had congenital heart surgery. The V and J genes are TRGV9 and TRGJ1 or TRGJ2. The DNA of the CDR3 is TGTGCCTTGTGGGAGAACTTAAAGAAACTCTTT. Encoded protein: CALWENLKKLF.